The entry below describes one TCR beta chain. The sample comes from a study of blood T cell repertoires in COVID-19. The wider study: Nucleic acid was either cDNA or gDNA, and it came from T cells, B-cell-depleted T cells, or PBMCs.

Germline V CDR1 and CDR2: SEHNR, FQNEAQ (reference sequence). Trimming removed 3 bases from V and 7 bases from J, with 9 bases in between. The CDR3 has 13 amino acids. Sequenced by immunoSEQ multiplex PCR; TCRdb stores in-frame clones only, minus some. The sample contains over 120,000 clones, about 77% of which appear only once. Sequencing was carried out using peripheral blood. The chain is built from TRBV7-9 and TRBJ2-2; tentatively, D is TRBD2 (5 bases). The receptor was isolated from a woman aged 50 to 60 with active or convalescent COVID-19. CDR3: CASSFSGNGELFF. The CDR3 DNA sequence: TGTGCCAGCAGCTTTTCCGGGAACGGGGAGCTGTTTTTT.